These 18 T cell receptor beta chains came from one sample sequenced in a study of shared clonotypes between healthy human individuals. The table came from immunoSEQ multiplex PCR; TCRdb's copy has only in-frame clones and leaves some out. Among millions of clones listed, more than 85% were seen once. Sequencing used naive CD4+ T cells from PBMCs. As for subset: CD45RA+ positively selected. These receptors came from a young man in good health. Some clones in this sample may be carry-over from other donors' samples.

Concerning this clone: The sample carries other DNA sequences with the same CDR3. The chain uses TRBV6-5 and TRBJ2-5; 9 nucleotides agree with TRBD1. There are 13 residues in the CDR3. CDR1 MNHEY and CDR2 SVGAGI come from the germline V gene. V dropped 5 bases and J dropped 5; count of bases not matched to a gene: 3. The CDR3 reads CASSRQGGETQYF. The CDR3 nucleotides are TGTGCCAGCAGTAGACAGGGGGGCGAGACCCAGTACTTC.

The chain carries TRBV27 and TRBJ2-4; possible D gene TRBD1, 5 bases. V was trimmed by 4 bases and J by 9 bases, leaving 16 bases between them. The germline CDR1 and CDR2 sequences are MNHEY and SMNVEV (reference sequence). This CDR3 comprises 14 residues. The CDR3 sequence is CASSSSDNFGIQYF. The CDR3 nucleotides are TGTGCCAGCAGTTCCTCGGACAATTTCGGCATTCAGTACTTC.

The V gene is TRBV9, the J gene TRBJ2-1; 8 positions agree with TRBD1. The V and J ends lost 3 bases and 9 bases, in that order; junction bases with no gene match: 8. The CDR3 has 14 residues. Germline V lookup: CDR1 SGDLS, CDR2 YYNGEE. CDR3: CASSGTGLWTEQFF. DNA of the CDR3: TGTGCCAGCAGCGGGACAGGGTTATGGACTGAGCAGTTCTTC. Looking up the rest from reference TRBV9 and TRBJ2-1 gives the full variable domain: DSGVTQTPKHLITATGQRVTLRCSPRSGDLSVYWYQQSLDQGLQFLIQYYNGEERAKGNILERFSAQQFPDLHSELNLSSLELGDSALYFCASSGTGLWTEQFFGPGTRLTVL.

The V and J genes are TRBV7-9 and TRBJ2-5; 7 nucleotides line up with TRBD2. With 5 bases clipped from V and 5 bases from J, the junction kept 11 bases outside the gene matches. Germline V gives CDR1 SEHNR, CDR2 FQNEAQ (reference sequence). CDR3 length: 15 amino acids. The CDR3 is CASSPSTGEGETQYF. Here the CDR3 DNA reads TGTGCCAGCAGCCCGAGTACGGGGGAGGGGGAGACCCAGTACTTC.

Here the CDR3 DNA reads TGTGCCAGCAGCTTAAACGGACTGGAACTGTTTTTT. Translation gives CASSLNGLELFF. This chain connects TRBV5-6 to TRBJ1-4, with no clear D. The CDR3 covers 12 residues. V was cut by 2 bases and J by 12 bases, with 11 bases left in between. Germline CDR1 is SGHDT and CDR2 is YYEEEE.

The CDR3, as DNA: TGTGCCAGCAGTCGCCAGGGGGCCCTTGACCTTTATGGCTACACCTTC. It codes for CASSRQGALDLYGYTF. V usage is TRBV28 and J usage is TRBJ1-2; 8 nucleotides match TRBD1. Germline trimming cut 5 bases from V and 5 bases from J; bases unmatched to any gene: 13. Germline CDR1 reads MDHEN; CDR2 reads SYDVKM. The CDR3 runs to 16 residues.

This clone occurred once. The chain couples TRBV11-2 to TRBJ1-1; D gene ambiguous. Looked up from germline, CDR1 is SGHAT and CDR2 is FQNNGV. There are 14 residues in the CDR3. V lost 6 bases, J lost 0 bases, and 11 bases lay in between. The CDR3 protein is CASRGRALNTEAFF. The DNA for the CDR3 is TGTGCCAGCAGAGGGAGGGCATTGAACACTGAAGCTTTCTTT. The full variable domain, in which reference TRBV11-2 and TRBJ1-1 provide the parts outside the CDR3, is EAGVAQSPRYKIIEKRQSVAFWCNPISGHATLYWYQQILGQGPKLLIQFQNNGVVDDSQLPKDRFSAERLKGVDSTLKIQPAKLEDSAVYLCASRGRALNTEAFFGQGTRLTVV.

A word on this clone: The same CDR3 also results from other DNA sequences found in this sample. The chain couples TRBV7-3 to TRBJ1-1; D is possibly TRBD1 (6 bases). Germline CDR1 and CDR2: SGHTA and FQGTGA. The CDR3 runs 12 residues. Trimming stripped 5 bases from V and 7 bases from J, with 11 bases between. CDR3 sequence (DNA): TGTGCCAGCAGCCTAGTAGGGGGTGAAGCTTTCTTT. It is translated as CASSLVGGEAFF.

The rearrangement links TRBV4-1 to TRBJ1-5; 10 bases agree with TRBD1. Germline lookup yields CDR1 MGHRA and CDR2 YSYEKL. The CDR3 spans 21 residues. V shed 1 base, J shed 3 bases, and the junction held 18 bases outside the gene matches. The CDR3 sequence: CASSQVRPSPSGTGANQPQHF. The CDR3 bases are TGCGCCAGCAGCCAAGTACGCCCCTCCCCCTCTGGGACAGGGGCCAATCAGCCCCAGCATTTT.

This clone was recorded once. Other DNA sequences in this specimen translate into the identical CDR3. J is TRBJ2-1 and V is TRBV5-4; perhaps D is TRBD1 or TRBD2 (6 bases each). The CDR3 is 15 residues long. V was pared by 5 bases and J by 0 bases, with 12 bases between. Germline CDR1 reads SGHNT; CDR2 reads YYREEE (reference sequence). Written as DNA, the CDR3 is TGTGCCAGCAGTCTGGGGGGCAGCTCCTACAATGAGCAGTTCTTC. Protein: CASSLGGSSYNEQFF.

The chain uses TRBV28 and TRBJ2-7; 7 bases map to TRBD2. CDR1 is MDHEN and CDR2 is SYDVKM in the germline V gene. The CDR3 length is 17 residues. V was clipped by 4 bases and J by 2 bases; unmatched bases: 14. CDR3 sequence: CASSSSGEPRGAYEQYF. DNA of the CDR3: TGTGCCAGCAGTTCTAGCGGAGAACCCCGGGGGGCCTACGAGCAGTACTTC.

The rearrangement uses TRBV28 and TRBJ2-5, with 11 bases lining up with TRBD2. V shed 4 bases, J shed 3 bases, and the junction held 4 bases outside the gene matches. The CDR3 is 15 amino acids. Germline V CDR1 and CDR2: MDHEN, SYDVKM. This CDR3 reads CASSSPLAGEETQYF. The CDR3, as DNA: TGTGCCAGCAGTTCACCACTAGCGGGGGAAGAGACCCAGTACTTC.

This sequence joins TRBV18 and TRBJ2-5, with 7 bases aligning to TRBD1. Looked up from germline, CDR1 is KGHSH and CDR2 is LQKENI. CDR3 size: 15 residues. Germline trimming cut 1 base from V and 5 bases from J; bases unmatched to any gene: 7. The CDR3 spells CASSPQGATKETQYF. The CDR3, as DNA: TGTGCCAGCTCACCACAGGGGGCGACGAAGGAGACCCAGTACTTC.

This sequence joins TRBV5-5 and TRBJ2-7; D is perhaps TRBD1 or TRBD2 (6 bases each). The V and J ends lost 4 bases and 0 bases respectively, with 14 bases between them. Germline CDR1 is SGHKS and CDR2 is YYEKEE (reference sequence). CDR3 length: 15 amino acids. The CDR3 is CASSGGTTSSYEQYF. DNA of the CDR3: TGTGCCAGCAGCGGGGGGACAACCAGCTCCTACGAGCAGTACTTC.

CDR3 protein: CASKGGRAVQPQHF. CDR3 nucleotides: TGTGCCAGCAAGGGAGGGAGAGCAGTTCAGCCCCAGCATTTT. V and J are TRBV2 and TRBJ1-5, with no clear D. Trimming stripped 7 bases from V and 6 bases from J, with 16 bases between. Germline V CDR1 and CDR2: SNHLY, FYNNEI. The CDR3 is 14 residues long.

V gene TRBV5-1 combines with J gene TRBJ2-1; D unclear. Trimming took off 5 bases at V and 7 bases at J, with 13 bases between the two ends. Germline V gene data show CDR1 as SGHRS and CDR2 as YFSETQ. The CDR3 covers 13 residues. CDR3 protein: CASRIKDGNEQFF. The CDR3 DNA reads TGCGCCAGCAGGATTAAAGATGGAAATGAGCAGTTCTTC.

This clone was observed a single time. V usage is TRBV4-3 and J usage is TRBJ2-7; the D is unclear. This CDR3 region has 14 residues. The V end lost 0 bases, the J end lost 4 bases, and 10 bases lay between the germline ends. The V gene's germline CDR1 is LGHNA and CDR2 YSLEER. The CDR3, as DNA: TGCGCCAGCAGCCAAGATTGGCGGAATTACGAGCAGTACTTC. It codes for CASSQDWRNYEQYF.

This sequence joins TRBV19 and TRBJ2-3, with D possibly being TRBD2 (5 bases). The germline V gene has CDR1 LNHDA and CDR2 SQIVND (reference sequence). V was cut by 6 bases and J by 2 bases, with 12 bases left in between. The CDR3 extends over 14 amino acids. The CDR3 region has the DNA TGTGCCAGTAGGACGGCCCGGGACACAGATACGCAGTATTTT. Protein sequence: CASRTARDTDTQYF. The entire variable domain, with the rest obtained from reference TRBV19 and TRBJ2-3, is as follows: DGGITQSPKYLFRKEGQNVTLSCEQNLNHDAMYWYRQDPGQGLRLIYYSQIVNDFQKGDIAEGYSVSREKKESFPLTVTSAQKNPTAFYLCASRTARDTDTQYFGPGTRLTVL.